These 27 T cell receptor beta chains came from one sample sequenced in a study of CD8+CD57+ T cells in acquired aplastic anemia. TCR beta VDJ and CDR3 profiles were obtained from a genomic DNA template. TCRdb processed the reads anew with MiXCR; each CDR3 protein has one entry. The sample holds approximately 190,000 distinct CDR3 sequences, approximately 48% seen once. Patients selected for sequencing had displayed CD8+CD57+ cell expansion by flow cytometry. The sequenced sample consisted of sorted CD4+, CD8+, or CD8+CD57+ T cells (not recorded which) from PBMCs. The source of these receptors is a human donor with aplastic anemia.

Worth noting for this clonotype: The limits of the CDR3 on the DNA are not certain, so only TCRdb's listed CDR3 is given. The chain employs TRBV11-2 and TRBJ1-2. Per the germline V gene, CDR1 is SGHAT and CDR2 is FQNNGV. The CDR3 is made up of 15 amino acids, end residues included. The CDR3 here is CASSPFTEAFFGYTF.

The table lists this clonotype with many counts. The chain has TRBV20-1 and TRBJ1-2; D is perhaps TRBD1 (5 bases). CDR3 length equals 14 residues. The V gene's germline CDR1 is DFQATT and CDR2 SNEGSKA (reference sequence). Deletions cut 1 base from V and 0 bases from J, with 9 bases between. The CDR3 sequence: CSARGTRANYGYTF. In DNA form, the CDR3 reads TGCAGTGCTAGAGGGACACGAGCTAACTATGGCTACACCTTC.

This clonotype has more than one count but fewer than ten. The V gene is TRBV7-2, the J gene TRBJ2-5; maybe TRBD2 (6 bases). V lost 1 base, J lost 4 bases, and 16 bases lay in between. The CDR3 runs to 16 residues. Germline V gene sequence: CDR1 SGHTA, CDR2 FQGNSA. CDR3 nucleotides: TGTGCCAGCAGCTTAGGCCTAGCGATCAATGGAGAGACCCAGTACTTC. It translates to CASSLGLAINGETQYF.

This clonotype was observed many times. The V gene is TRBV25-1, the J gene TRBJ1-4; D remains unclear. Per germline, CDR1 MGHDK and CDR2 SYGVNS. This CDR3 has 16 residues. Trimming stripped 4 bases from V and 8 bases from J, with 20 bases between. CDR3: CASSGGPKGSFEKLFF. The CDR3 bases are TGTGCCAGCAGTGGGGGTCCCAAAGGGTCTTTCGAAAAACTGTTTTTT.

Ten or more counts support this clonotype. This chain joins TRBV10-2 and TRBJ1-2, with D possibly TRBD1 on 5 matching bases. Germline CDR1 and CDR2: WSHSY and SAAADI. This CDR3 is 13 amino acids long. V was cut by 3 bases and J by 8 bases, with 13 bases left in between. The CDR3 region is CASSDSRAGGYTF. The CDR3, as DNA: TGCGCCAGCAGTGATTCCAGGGCAGGCGGCTACACCTTC.

V gene TRBV7-2 combines with J gene TRBJ2-1; D gene ambiguous. CDR1 and CDR2 from the germline V gene are SGHTA and FQGNSA. The CDR3 has 13 amino acids. Trimming left V 1 base short and J 6 bases short, with 7 bases between. Written as DNA, the CDR3 is TGTGCCAGCAGCTTAGACAGTACCAATGAGCAGTTCTTC. Translated: CASSLDSTNEQFF. Full variable domain (outside the CDR3, taken from reference TRBV7-2 and TRBJ2-1): GAGVSQSPSNKVTEKGKDVELRCDPISGHTALYWYRQSLGQGLEFLIYFQGNSAPDKSGLPSDRFSAERTGGSVSTLTIQRTQQEDSAVYLCASSLDSTNEQFFGPGTRLTVL.

The genes are TRBV6-1 and TRBJ1-2, with D perhaps TRBD1 (6 bases). The CDR3 extends over 14 amino acids. Deletions cut 1 base from V and 6 bases from J, with 12 bases between. Germline V gene sequence: CDR1 MNHNS, CDR2 SASEGT. The CDR3 region is CASSEEAGANGYTF. For the CDR3, the DNA is TGTGCCAGCAGTGAAGAAGCGGGGGCGAATGGCTACACCTTC.

V is TRBV7-9 and J is TRBJ2-1; D call uncertain. The V gene lost 5 bases and the J gene lost 8 bases, with 10 bases spanning the gap. CDR3 length: 12 amino acids. Germline V gene lookup returns CDR1 SEHNR and CDR2 FQNEAQ (reference sequence). The CDR3: CASSPWNHEQFF. The CDR3, as DNA: TGTGCCAGCAGCCCCTGGAATCATGAGCAGTTCTTC. Drawing the rest from reference TRBV7-9 and TRBJ2-1, the complete variable domain is DTGVSQNPRHKITKRGQNVTFRCDPISEHNRLYWYRQTLGQGPEFLTYFQNEAQLEKSRLLSDRFSAERPKGSFSTLEIQRTEQGDSAMYLCASSPWNHEQFFGPGTRLTVL.

This sequence joins TRBV20-1 and TRBJ2-3, with TRBD2 as a possible D gene (5 bases). Trimming shortened V by 6 bases and J by 1 base, and 11 bases separated the two germline ends. Germline CDR1 and CDR2: DFQATT and SNEGSKA (reference sequence). This CDR3 region has 13 residues. CDR3 nucleotide sequence: TGCAGTGCGGAGAGTAGCGGCACAGATACGCAGTATTTT. Its translation: CSAESSGTDTQYF.

This clonotype has ten or more counts. CDR3 nucleotide sequence: TGTGCCAGCAGCGTAGGACCGAGAGGCACAGATACGCAGTATTTT. It is translated as CASSVGPRGTDTQYF. This chain joins TRBV9 and TRBJ2-3; D is unresolved. Germline V lookup: CDR1 SGDLS, CDR2 YYNGEE. The ends were cut back, 0 bases at V and 1 base at J, with 9 bases in the middle. This CDR3 contains 15 residues.

This clonotype has ten or more counts. This chain links TRBV19 with TRBJ2-7; D may match TRBD1 or TRBD2 (5 bases each). V was clipped by 5 bases and J by 3 bases, with 20 bases between them. The CDR3 is 16 residues long. Germline loops: CDR1 LNHDA, CDR2 SQIVND (reference sequence). This chain's CDR3 is CASSRRPGPINYEQYF. In nucleotides, the CDR3 is TGTGCCAGTAGTCGTAGACCGGGACCGATAAACTACGAGCAGTACTTC.

This clonotype was detected a few times. The rearrangement links TRBV7-2 to TRBJ1-5; perhaps TRBD1 as D (5 bases). V was pared by 5 bases and J by 0 bases, with 11 bases between. From germline, CDR1 is SGHTA and CDR2 FQGNSA. CDR3 length: 15 amino acids. CDR3 DNA: TGTGCCAGCAGCGACAGCTCATATAGCAATCAGCCCCAGCATTTT. Its translation is CASSDSSYSNQPQHF.

This chain connects TRBV10-3 to TRBJ2-7; tentatively, D is TRBD1 (5 bases). V was shortened by 9 bases and J by 0 bases, with 12 bases between the two germline ends. The germline V gene has CDR1 ENHRY and CDR2 SYGVKD. There are 13 residues in the CDR3. CDR3 nucleotides: TGTGCCATGGGCAGACAGAGCTCCTACGAGCAGTACTTC. Residues: CAMGRQSSYEQYF.

V is TRBV7-3 and J is TRBJ2-3, with 8 nucleotides matching TRBD2. This CDR3 is 13 amino acids long. V shed 3 bases, J shed 4 bases, and the junction held 0 bases outside the gene matches. The germline gives CDR1 SGHTA, CDR2 FQGTGA. The CDR3 DNA follows: TGTGCCAGCAGCTTCGGGGGGGCAGATACGCAGTATTTT. It translates to CASSFGGADTQYF.

This clonotype came up many times. The V and J genes are TRBV6-2 or TRBV6-3 and TRBJ1-2; D remains unclear. The V end lost 5 bases, the J end lost 3 bases, and 10 bases lay between the germline ends. Looked up from germline, CDR1 is MNHEY and CDR2 is SVGEGT. The length of the CDR3 is 13 residues. In DNA, the CDR3 is TGTGCCAGCAGTATCGGAGTGGACTATGGCTACACCTTC. Amino acids: CASSIGVDYGYTF.

This clonotype showed up just a few times. The gene calls are TRBV5-1 and TRBJ2-3, with TRBD2 as a possible D gene (5 bases). The CDR3 is 15 residues long. CDR1 is SGHRS and CDR2 is YFSETQ in the germline V gene. The ends were cut back, 0 bases at V and 0 bases at J, with 8 bases in the middle. CDR3: CASSLGLQSTDTQYF. The CDR3 DNA reads TGCGCCAGCAGCTTGGGACTACAGAGCACAGATACGCAGTATTTT.

The CDR3 DNA sequence: TGTGCCATCACCCGAGGGGGGGGTTCCTACAATGAGCAGTTCTTC. Its protein is CAITRGGGSYNEQFF. The V gene is TRBV10-3, the J gene TRBJ2-1, with TRBD2 as a possible D gene (7 bases). In germline, CDR1 is ENHRY, CDR2 SYGVKD. V lost 7 bases and J lost 1, with 14 bases in between. The CDR3 length is 15 residues.

The chain uses TRBV15 and TRBJ2-2; TRBD2 agrees at 9 bases. The junction had 13 bases not matched to a gene; V was cut back by 4 bases and J by 10 bases. This CDR3 has 16 residues. Germline CDR1 and CDR2: LNHNV and YYDKDF (reference sequence). This CDR3 is CATSKGSGGGRLELFF. DNA for the CDR3: TGTGCCACCAGCAAGGGTAGCGGGGGCGGCCGGTTGGAGCTGTTTTTT. Full variable domain (remainder filled in from reference TRBV15 and TRBJ2-2): DAMVIQNPRYQVTQFGKPVTLSCSQTLNHNVMYWYQQKSSQAPKLLFHYYDKDFNNEADTPDNFQSRRPNTSFCFLDIRSPGLGDTAMYLCATSKGSGGGRLELFFGEGSRLTVL.

V and J are TRBV5-4 and TRBJ2-1, with TRBD2 matching 8 bases. The CDR3 extends over 13 amino acids. V lost 0 bases, J lost 10 bases, and 3 bases stayed unmatched. CDR1 and CDR2 (germline): SGHNT, YYREEE (reference sequence). This chain's CDR3 is CASSLVAGGEQFF. The CDR3 DNA reads TGTGCCAGCAGCTTGGTCGCGGGAGGCGAGCAGTTCTTC.

This clonotype was observed at least ten times. This chain joins TRBV14 and TRBJ2-3; either TRBD1 or TRBD2 may supply D (5 bases each). The V and J ends lost 2 bases and 12 bases respectively, with 15 bases between them. The CDR3 is made up of 13 amino acids. Germline V CDR1 and CDR2: SGHDN, FVKESK. The CDR3 protein is CASSQPRGQGQYF. The CDR3 DNA follows: TGTGCCAGCAGCCAACCTCGAGGGCAGGGCCAGTATTTT.

For this clonotype: This clone may be a read error of a much larger clone one base away. The chain recombines TRBV6-5 with TRBJ2-5, with TRBD1 as a possible D gene (5 bases). There are 15 residues in the CDR3. Between the trimmed V and J ends, which lost 0 bases and 9 bases, there was a span of 17 bases. Germline loops: CDR1 MNHEY, CDR2 SVGAGI. CDR3 residues: CASSYSPGSLQAQYF. CDR3 nucleotides: TGTGCCAGCAGTTACTCGCCAGGGTCCCTGCAGGCCCAGTACTTC.

In regard to this clonotype: Possible read error: a much larger clone is one base away. V usage is TRBV5-1 and J usage is TRBJ1-1, with 8 bases lining up with TRBD1. The length of the CDR3 is 15 residues. Germline V gene sequence: CDR1 SGHRS, CDR2 YFSETQ. This CDR3 reads CAGSLGNTGGTEAFF. CDR3 nucleotides: TGCGCCGGCAGCTTGGGGAATACAGGGGGCACTGAAGCTTTCTTT.

The gene calls are TRBV2 and TRBJ2-1; TRBD2 aligns across 8 bases. Germline values: CDR1 SNHLY, CDR2 FYNNEI. The CDR3 is 15 residues long. J lost 4 bases, V lost 5 bases, and 7 bases had no gene match. The CDR3 bases are TGTGCCAGCAGTTTCCCAGCGGGGGAGTACAATGAGCAGTTCTTC. The encoded protein is CASSFPAGEYNEQFF.

The chain couples TRBV18 to TRBJ2-7; possibly TRBD1 for D (6 bases). Germline V gene data show CDR1 as KGHSH and CDR2 as LQKENI. The CDR3 extends over 15 amino acids. Trimming removed 1 base at V and 6 bases at J, with 16 bases between. CDR3 sequence reads: CASSPRGQMGREQYF. CDR3 coding DNA: TGTGCCAGCTCACCACGGGGGCAGATGGGGCGCGAGCAGTACTTC. The full variable domain, in which reference TRBV18 and TRBJ2-7 provide the parts outside the CDR3, is NAGVMQNPRHLVRRRGQEARLRCSPMKGHSHVYWYRQLPEEGLKFMVYLQKENIIDESGMPKERFSAEFPKEGPSILRIQQVVRGDSAAYFCASSPRGQMGREQYFGPGTRLTVT.

In this sample, this clonotype turned up many times. The chain joins TRBV19 to TRBJ1-2; weak D call: TRBD1 (6 bases). The germline V gene has CDR1 LNHDA and CDR2 SQIVND (reference sequence). Trimming shortened V by 4 bases and J by 8 bases, and 20 bases separated the two germline ends. The CDR3 has 15 amino acids. The CDR3 protein is CASSRGGDPPRGYTF. The CDR3 coding sequence is TGTGCCAGTAGTAGAGGGGGGGATCCGCCTAGGGGCTACACCTTC.

The V call is TRBV7-3, the J call TRBJ1-1; D not certain. With 5 bases removed from V and 1 base from J, the gap between germline ends came to 8 bases. The CDR3 spans 13 residues. In germline, CDR1 is SGHTA, CDR2 FQGTGA. CDR3 loop: CASSKDTNTEAFF. CDR3 coding DNA: TGTGCCAGCAGCAAAGACACGAACACTGAAGCTTTCTTT.

This clonotype has a count of ten or more. The chain employs TRBV20-1 and TRBJ1-5; TRBD1 is a possible D gene (6 bases). The CDR3 contains 12 residues. The germline V gene encodes CDR1 DFQATT and CDR2 SNEGSKA (reference sequence). The V gene lost 2 bases and the J gene lost 4 bases, with 6 bases spanning the gap. The CDR3 is CSARQGNQPQHF. The CDR3, as DNA: TGCAGTGCTAGACAGGGGAATCAGCCCCAGCATTTT.